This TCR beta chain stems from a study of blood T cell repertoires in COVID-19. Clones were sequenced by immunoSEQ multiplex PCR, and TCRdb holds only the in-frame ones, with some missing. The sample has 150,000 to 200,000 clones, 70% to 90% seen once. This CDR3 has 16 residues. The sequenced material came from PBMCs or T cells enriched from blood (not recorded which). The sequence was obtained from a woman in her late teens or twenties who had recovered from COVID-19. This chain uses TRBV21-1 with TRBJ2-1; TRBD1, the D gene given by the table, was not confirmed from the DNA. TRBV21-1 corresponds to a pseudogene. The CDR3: CASSFEGTDSYNEQFF. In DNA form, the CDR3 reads TGTGCCAGCAGTTTTGAGGGGACAGACTCCTACAATGAGCAGTTCTTC.